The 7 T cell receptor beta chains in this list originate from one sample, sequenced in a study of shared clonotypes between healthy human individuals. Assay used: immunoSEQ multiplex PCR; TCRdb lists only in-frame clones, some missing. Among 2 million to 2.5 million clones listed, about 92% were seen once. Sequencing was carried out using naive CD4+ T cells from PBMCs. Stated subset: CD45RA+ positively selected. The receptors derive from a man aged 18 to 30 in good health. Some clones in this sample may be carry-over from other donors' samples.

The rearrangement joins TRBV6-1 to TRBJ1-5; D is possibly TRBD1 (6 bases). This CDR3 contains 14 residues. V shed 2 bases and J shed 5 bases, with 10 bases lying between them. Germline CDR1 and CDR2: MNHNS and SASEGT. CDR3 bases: TGTGCCAGCAGTGAACGGGCAGGGGATCAGCCCCAGCATTTT. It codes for CASSERAGDQPQHF.

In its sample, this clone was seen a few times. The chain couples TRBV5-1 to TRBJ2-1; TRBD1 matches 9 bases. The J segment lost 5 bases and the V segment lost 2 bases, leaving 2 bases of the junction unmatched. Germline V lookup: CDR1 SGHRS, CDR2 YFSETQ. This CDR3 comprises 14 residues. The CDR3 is CASSFGTGNNEQFF. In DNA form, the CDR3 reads TGCGCCAGCAGCTTCGGGACAGGGAACAATGAGCAGTTCTTC.

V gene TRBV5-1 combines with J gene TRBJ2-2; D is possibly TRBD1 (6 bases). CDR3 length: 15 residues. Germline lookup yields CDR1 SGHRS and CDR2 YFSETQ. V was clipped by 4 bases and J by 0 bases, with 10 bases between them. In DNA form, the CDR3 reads TGCGCCAGCAGCCCGGACAGTTCGAACACCGGGGAGCTGTTTTTT. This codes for CASSPDSSNTGELFF.

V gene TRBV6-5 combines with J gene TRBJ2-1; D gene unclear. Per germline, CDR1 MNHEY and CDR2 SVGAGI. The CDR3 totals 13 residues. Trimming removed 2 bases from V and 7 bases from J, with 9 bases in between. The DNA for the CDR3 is TGTGCCAGCAGTTACCGGCTGGCAAATGAGCAGTTCTTC. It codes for CASSYRLANEQFF.

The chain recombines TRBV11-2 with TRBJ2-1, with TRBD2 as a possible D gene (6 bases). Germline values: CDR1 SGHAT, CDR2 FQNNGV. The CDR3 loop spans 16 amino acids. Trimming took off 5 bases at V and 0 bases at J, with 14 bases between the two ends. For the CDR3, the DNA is TGTGCCAGCAGCCTTAGCGGAAAACCCTCCTACAATGAGCAGTTCTTC. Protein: CASSLSGKPSYNEQFF.

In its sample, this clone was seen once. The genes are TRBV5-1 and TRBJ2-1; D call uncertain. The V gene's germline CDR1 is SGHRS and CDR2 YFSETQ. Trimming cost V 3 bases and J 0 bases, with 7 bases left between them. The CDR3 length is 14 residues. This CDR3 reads CASSSALSYNEQFF. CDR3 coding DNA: TGCGCCAGCAGCTCCGCTCTCTCCTACAATGAGCAGTTCTTC.

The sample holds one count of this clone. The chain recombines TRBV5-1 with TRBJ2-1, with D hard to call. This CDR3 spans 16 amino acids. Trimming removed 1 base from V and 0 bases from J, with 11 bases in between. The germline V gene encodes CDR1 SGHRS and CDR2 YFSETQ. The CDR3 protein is CASSLSSQSSYNEQFF. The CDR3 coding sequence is TGCGCCAGCAGCTTGTCCAGTCAAAGCTCCTACAATGAGCAGTTCTTC.